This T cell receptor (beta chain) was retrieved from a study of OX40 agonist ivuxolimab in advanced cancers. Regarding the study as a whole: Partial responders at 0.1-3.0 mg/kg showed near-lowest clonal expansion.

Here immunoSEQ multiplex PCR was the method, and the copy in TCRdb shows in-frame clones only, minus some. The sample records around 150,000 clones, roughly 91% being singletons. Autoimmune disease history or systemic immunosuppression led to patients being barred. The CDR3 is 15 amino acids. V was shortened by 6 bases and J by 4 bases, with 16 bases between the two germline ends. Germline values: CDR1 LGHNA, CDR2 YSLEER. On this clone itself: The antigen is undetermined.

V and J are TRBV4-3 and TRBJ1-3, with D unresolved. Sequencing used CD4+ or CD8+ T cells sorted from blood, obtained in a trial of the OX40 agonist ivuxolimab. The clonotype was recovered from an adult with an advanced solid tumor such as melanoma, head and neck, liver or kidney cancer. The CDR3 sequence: CASRPHENVGNTIYF. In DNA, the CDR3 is TGCGCCAGCAGGCCTCACGAGAACGTCGGAAACACCATATATTTT.